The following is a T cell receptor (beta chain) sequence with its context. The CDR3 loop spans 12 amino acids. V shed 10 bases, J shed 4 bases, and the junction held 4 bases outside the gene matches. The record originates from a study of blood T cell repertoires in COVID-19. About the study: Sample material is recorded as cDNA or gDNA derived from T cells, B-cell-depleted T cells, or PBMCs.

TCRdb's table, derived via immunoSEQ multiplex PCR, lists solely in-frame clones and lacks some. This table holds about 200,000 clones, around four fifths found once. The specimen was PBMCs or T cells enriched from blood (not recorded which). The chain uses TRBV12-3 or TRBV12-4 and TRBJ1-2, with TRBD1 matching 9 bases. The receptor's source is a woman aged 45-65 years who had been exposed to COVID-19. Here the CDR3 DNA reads TGTGCCACCGGGACAGGGCGCTATGGCTACACCTTC. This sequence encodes CATGTGRYGYTF.